This entry features one T cell receptor beta chain sequence. The target antigen is unknown. The record originates from a study of T-cell reconstitution after alpha-beta-depleted transplantation in children. Study-wide points: Roughly two months post-transplant, alpha-beta T cells reportedly originated from several hundred graft clones that had expanded. Hyperexpanded clones declined; after one year, newly produced T cells mostly supplied diversity. Diversity of TCRbeta at day 60 was high in some patients, arising from surviving recipient T cells and thymic progenitors.

Using unique molecular identifiers, the investigators prepared the TCRbeta library. TCRdb re-called the PCR reads with MiXCR, one entry per CDR3 protein. This table has about 300,000 distinct CDR3 sequences, about 9.4% appearing once. The source is a boy less than two years old with acute myeloid leukemia, due to receive a stem cell transplant. Sequenced material: PBMCs, taken before TCRalphabeta/CD19-depleted stem cell transplant.

The CDR3, as DNA: TGCGCCAGCAGCTTGATTGGGGGTTCGAGGAACACTGAAGCTTTCTTT. Translation: CASSLIGGSRNTEAFF. This chain links TRBV5-1 with TRBJ1-1, with TRBD1 as a possible D gene (5 bases). V was cut by 1 base and J by 1 base, with 14 bases left in between. From germline, CDR1 is SGHRS and CDR2 YFSETQ. The CDR3 totals 16 residues. Looking up the rest from reference TRBV5-1 and TRBJ1-1 gives the full variable domain: KAGVTQTPRYLIKTRGQQVTLSCSPISGHRSVSWYQQTPGQGLQFLFEYFSETQRNKGNFPGRFSGRQFSNSRSEMNVSTLELGDSALYLCASSLIGGSRNTEAFFGQGTRLTVV.